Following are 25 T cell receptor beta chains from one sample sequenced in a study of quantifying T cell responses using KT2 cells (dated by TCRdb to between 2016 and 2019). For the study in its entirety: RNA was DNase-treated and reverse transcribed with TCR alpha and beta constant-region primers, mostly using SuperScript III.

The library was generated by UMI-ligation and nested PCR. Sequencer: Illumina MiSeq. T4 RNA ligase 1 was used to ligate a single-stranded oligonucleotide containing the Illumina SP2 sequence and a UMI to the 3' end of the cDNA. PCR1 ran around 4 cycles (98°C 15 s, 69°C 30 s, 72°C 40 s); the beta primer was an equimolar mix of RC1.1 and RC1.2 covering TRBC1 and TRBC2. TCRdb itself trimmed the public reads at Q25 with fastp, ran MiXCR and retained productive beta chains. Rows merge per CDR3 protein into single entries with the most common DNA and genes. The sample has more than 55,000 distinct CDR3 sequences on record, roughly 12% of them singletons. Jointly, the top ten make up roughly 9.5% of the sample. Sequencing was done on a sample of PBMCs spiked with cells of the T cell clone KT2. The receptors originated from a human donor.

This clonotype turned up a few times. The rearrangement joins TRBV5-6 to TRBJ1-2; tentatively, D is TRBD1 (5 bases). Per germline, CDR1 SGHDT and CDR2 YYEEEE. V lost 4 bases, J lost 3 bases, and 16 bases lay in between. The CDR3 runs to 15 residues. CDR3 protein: CASSGRGRAHYGYTF. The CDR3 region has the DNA TGTGCCAGCAGCGGAAGGGGCAGGGCGCACTATGGCTACACCTTC.

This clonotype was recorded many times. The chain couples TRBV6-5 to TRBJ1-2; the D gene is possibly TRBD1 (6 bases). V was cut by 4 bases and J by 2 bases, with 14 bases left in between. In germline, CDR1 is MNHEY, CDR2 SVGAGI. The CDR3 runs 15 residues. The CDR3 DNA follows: TGTGCCAGCAGTTCTGGGGGGGCGGAGAACTATGGCTACACCTTC. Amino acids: CASSSGGAENYGYTF.

In nucleotides, the CDR3 is TGTGCCATCAGTGAGACTGCCTACGAGCAGTACTTC. The encoded protein is CAISETAYEQYF. V usage is TRBV10-3 and J usage is TRBJ2-7, with D hard to call. Germline-derived CDR1 and CDR2 are ENHRY and SYGVKD. The CDR3 has 12 residues. Trimming stripped 2 bases from V and 2 bases from J, with 4 bases between.

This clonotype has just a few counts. CDR3 amino acids: CASSGQDPSYEQYF. CDR3 DNA: TGTGCCAGCAGTGGACAGGACCCCTCCTACGAGCAGTACTTC. The chain carries TRBV6-1 and TRBJ2-7; TRBD1 might be the D (6 bases). V gave up 4 bases and J gave up 0 bases, with 10 bases separating them. This CDR3 is 14 amino acids long. CDR1 and CDR2 from the germline V gene are MNHNS and SASEGT.

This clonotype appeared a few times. CDR3 residues: CASSPERTSGNEQFF. Written as DNA, the CDR3 is TGTGCCAGTAGTCCAGAACGGACCAGCGGGAATGAGCAGTTCTTC. V usage is TRBV19 and J usage is TRBJ2-1, with D possibly matching TRBD2 (6 bases). The CDR3 runs 15 residues. Between the trimmed V and J ends, which lost 5 bases and 7 bases, there was a span of 18 bases. The germline gives CDR1 LNHDA, CDR2 SQIVND (reference sequence).

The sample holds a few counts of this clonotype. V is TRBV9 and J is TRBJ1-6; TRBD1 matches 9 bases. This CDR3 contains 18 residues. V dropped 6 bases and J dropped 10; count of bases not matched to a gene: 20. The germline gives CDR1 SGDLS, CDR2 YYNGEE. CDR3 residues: CASTWTKPTGGEVSPLHF. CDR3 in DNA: TGTGCCAGCACCTGGACTAAGCCTACAGGGGGCGAGGTATCACCCCTCCACTTT. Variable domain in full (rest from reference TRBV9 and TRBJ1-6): DSGVTQTPKHLITATGQRVTLRCSPRSGDLSVYWYQQSLDQGLQFLIQYYNGEERAKGNILERFSAQQFPDLHSELNLSSLELGDSALYFCASTWTKPTGGEVSPLHFGNGTRLTVT.

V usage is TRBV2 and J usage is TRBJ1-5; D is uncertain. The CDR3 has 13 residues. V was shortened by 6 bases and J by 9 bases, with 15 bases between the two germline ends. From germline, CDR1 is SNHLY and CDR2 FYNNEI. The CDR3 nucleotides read TGTGCCAGCAGCAAGGACGGGGAGGGGCCCCAGCATTTT. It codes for CASSKDGEGPQHF.

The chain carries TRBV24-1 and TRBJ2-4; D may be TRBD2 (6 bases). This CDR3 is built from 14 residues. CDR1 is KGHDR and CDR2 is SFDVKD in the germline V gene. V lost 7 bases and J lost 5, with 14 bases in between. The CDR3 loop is CATSTGWGENIQYF. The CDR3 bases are TGTGCCACCAGCACTGGCTGGGGGGAAAACATTCAGTACTTC.

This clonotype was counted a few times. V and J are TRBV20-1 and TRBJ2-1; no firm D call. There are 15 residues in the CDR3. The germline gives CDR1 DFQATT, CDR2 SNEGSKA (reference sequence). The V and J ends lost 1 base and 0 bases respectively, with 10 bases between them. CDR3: CSARVGRLSYNEQFF. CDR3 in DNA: TGCAGTGCTAGAGTAGGGCGACTCTCCTACAATGAGCAGTTCTTC.

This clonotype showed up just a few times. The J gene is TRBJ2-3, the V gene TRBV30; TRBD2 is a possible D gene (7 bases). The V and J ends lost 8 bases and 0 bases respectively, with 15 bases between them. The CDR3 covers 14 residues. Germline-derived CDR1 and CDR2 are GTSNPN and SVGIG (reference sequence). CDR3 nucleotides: TGTGCCCATGGCGGGGGCGGGAGCACAGATACGCAGTATTTT. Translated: CAHGGGGSTDTQYF.

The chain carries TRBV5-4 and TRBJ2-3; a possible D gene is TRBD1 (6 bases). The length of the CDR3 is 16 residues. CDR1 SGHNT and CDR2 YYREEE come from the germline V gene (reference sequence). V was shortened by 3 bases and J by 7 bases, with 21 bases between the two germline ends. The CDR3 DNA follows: TGTGCCAGCAGCTCGAAGATGGGGGCGGTCGAATATACGCAGTATTTT. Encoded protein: CASSSKMGAVEYTQYF.

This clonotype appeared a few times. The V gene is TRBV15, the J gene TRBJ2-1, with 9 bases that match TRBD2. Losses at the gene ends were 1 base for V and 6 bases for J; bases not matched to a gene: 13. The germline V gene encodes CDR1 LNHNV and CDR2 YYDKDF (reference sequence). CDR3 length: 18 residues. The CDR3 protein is CATSRVWASGKNRNEQFF. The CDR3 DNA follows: TGTGCCACCAGCAGAGTATGGGCTAGCGGGAAGAACCGCAATGAGCAGTTCTTC.

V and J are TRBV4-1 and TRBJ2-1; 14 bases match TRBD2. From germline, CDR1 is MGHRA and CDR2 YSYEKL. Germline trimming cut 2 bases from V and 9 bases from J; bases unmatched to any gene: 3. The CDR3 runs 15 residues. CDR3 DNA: TGCGCCAGCAGCCAAACAGGGACTAGCGGGGGTGAGCAGTTCTTC. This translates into CASSQTGTSGGEQFF.

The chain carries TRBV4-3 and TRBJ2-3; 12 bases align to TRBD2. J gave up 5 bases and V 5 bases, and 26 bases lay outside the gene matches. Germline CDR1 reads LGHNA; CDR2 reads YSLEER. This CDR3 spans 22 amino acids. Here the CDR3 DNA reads TGCGCCAGCAGCAAGTCTCTAATTGGGCAGGGGGCGACTAGCGGGAGTGGAGATACGCAGTATTTT. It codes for CASSKSLIGQGATSGSGDTQYF.

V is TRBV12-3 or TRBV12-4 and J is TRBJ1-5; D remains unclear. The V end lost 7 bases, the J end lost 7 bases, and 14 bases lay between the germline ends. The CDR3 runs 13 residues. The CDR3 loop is CASNPDEGQPQHF. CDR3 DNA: TGTGCCAGCAACCCAGACGAGGGACAGCCCCAGCATTTT.

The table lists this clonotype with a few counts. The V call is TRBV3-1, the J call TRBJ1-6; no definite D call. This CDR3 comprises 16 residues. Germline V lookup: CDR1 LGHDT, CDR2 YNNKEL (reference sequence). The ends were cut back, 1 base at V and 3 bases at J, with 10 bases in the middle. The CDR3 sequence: CASSQGTEGYNSPLHF. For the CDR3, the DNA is TGTGCCAGCAGCCAAGGAACAGAGGGCTATAATTCACCCCTCCACTTT.

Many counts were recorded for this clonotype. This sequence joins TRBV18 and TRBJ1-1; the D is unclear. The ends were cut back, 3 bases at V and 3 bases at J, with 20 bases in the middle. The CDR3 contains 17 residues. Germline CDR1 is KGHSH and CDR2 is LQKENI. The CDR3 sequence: CASSPFRQAKGDTEAFF. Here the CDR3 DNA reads TGTGCCAGCTCACCGTTTCGTCAGGCTAAAGGAGACACTGAAGCTTTCTTT.

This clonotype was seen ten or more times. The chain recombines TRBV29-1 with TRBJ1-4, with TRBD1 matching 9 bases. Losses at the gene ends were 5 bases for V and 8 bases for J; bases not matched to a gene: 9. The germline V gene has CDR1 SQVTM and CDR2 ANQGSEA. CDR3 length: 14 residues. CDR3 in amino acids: CSVRTGGVGEKLFF. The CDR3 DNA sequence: TGCAGCGTTCGTACAGGGGGCGTAGGGGAAAAACTGTTTTTT.

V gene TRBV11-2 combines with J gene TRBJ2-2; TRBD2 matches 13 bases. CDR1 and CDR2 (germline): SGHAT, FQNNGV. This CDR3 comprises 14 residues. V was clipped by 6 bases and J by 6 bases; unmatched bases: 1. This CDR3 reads CASRGLAGPGELFF. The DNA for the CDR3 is TGTGCCAGCAGGGGACTAGCGGGACCCGGGGAGCTGTTTTTT.

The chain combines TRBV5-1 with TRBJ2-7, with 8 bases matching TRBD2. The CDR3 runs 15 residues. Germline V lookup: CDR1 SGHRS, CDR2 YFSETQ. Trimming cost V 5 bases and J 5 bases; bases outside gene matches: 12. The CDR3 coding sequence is TGCGCCAGCAGAGGGGATTCACTAGCGGTCGACGAGCAGTACTTC. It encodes CASRGDSLAVDEQYF.

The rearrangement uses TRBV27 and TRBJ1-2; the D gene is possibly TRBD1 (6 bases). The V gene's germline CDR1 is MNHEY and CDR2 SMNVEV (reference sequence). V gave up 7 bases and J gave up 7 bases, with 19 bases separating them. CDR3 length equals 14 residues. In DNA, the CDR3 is TGTGCCAGCACCCAAAGGGGAACAGGGCGTGGCTACACCTTC. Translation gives CASTQRGTGRGYTF.

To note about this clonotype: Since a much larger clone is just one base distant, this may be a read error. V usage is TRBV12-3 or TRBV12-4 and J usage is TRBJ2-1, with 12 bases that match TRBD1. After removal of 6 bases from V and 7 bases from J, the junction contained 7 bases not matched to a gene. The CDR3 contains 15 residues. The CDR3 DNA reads TGTGCCAGCAGCCCTGGGACAGGGGGCAGGAATGAGCAGTTCTTC. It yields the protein CASSPGTGGRNEQFF.

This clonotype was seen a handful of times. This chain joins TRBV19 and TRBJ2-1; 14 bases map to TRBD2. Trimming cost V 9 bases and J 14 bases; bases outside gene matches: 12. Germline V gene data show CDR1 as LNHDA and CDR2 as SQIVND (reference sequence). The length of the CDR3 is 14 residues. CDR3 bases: TGTGCCAGCTCCTCCCGGACTAGCGGGAGGCCCGAGTTCTTC. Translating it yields CASSSRTSGRPEFF.

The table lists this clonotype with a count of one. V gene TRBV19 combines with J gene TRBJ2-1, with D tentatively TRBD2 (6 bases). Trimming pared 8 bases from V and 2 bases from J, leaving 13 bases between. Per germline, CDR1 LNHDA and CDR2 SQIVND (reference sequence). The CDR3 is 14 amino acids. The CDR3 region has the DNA TGTGCCAGTGAGGGAGGAAGCGCCTACAATGAGCAGTTCTTC. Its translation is CASEGGSAYNEQFF.

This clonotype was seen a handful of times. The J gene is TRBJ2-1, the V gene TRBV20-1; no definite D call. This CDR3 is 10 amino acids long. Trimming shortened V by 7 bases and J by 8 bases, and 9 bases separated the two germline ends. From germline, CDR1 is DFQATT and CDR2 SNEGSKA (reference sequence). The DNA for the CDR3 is TGCAGTGAGGCCCCGGATGAGCAGTTCTTC. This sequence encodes CSEAPDEQFF.